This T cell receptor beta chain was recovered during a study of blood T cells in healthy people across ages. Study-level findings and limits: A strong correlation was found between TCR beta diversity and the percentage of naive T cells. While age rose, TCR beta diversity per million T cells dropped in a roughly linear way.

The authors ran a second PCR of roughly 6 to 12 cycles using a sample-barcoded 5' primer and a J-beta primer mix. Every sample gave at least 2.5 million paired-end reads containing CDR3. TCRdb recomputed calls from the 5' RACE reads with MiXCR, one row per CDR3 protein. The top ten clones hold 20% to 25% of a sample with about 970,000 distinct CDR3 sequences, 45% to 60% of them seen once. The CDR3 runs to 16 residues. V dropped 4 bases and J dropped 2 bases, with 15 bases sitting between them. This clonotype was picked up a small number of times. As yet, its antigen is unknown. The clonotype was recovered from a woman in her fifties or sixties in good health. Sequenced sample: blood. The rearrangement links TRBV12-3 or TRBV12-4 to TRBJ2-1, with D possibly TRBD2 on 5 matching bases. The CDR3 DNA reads TGTGCCAGCAGTTGGCTAGCAGGAGTTGCCTACAATGAGCAGTTCTTC. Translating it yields CASSWLAGVAYNEQFF.